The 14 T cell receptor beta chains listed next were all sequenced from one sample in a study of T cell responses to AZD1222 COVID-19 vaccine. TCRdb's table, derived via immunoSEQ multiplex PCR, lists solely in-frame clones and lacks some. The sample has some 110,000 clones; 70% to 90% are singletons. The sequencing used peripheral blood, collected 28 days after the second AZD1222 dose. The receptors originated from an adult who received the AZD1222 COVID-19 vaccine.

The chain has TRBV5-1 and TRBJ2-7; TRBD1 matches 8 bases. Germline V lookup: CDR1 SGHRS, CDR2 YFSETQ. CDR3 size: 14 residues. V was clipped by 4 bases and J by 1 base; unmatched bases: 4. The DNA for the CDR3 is TGCGCCAGCAGCCCTGGGACAGGTTCCTACGAGCAGTACTTC. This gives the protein CASSPGTGSYEQYF. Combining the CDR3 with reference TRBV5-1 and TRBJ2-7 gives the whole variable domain KAGVTQTPRYLIKTRGQQVTLSCSPISGHRSVSWYQQTPGQGLQFLFEYFSETQRNKGNFPGRFSGRQFSNSRSEMNVSTLELGDSALYLCASSPGTGSYEQYFGPGTRLTVT.

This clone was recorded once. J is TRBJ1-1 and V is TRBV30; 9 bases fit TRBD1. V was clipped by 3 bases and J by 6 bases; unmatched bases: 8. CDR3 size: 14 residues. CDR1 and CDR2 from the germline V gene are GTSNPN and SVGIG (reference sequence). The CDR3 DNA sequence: TGTGCCTGGAGACGACTAACAGGGGGCGCTGAAGCTTTCTTT. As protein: CAWRRLTGGAEAFF. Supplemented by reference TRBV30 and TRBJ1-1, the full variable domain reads SQTIHQWPATLVQPVGSPLSLECTVEGTSNPNLYWYRQAAGRGLQLLFYSVGIGQISSEVPQNLSASRPQDRQFILSSKKLLLSDSGFYLCAWRRLTGGAEAFFGQGTRLTVV.

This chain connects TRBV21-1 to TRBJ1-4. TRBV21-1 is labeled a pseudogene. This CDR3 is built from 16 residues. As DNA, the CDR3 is TGTGCCAGCAGCAAATATCCAAGCTTGGCTAATGAAAAACTGTTTTTT. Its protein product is CASSKYPSLANEKLFF.

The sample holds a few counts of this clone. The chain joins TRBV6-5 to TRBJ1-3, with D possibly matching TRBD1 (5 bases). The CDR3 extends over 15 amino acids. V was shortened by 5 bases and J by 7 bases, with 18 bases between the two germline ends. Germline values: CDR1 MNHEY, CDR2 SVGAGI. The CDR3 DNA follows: TGTGCCAGCAGTAAAAAGCCGGGGCCCGGTAACACCATATATTTT. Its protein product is CASSKKPGPGNTIYF.

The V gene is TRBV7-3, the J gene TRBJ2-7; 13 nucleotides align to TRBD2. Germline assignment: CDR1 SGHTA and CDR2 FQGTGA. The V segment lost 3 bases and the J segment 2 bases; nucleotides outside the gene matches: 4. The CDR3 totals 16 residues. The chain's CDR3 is CASSFSGTSGAYEQYF. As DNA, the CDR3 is TGTGCCAGCAGCTTCTCCGGGACTAGCGGGGCCTACGAGCAGTACTTC.

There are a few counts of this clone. CDR3 residues: CASSLLTTGNTIYF. The CDR3 bases are TGTGCCAGCAGTTTATTGACAACCGGAAACACCATATATTTT. The V gene is TRBV28, the J gene TRBJ1-3; D remains unclear. CDR1 is MDHEN, CDR2 SYDVKM, per germline. This CDR3 region has 14 residues. V was cut by 1 base and J by 4 bases, with 8 bases left in between.

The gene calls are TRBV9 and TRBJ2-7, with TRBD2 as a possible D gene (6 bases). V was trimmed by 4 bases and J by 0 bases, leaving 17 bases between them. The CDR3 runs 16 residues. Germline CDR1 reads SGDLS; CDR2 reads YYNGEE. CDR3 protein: CASSTPPGLPSYEQYF. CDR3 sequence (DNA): TGTGCCAGCAGCACCCCGCCGGGACTTCCCTCCTACGAGCAGTACTTC.

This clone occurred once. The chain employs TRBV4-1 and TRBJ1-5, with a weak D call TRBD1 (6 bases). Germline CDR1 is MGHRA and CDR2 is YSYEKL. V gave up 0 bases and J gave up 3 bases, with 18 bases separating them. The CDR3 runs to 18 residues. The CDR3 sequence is CASSQELRGPTLNQPQHF. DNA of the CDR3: TGCGCCAGCAGCCAAGAGCTCCGGGGGCCAACCCTCAATCAGCCCCAGCATTTT.

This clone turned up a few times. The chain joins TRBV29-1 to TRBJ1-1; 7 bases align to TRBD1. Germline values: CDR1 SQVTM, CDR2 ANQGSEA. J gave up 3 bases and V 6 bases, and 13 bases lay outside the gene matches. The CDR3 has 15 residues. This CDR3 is CSVIARRDSYTEAFF. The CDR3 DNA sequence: TGCAGCGTGATAGCAAGACGGGACAGCTACACTGAAGCTTTCTTT.

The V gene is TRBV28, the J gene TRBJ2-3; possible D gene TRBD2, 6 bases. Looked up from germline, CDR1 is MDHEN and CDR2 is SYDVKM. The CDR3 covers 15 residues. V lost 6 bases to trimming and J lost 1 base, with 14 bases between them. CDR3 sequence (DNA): TGTGCCAGCAGCCGTGCTAGCGTAGGCACAGATACGCAGTATTTT. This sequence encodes CASSRASVGTDTQYF.

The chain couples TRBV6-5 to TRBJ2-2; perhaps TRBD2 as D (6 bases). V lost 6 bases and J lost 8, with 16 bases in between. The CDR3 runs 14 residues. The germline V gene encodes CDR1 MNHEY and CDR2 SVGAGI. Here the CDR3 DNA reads TGTGCCAGCAGCACGACTAGTCTAGCAGGGGAGCTGTTTTTT. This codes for CASSTTSLAGELFF.

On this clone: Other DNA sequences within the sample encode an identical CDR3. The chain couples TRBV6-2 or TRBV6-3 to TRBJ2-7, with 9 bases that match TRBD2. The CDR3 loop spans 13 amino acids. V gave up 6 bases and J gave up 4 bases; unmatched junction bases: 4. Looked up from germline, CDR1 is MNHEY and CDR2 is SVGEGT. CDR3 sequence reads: CASSFSGGYEQYF. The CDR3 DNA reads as TGTGCCAGCAGCTTTAGCGGGGGATACGAGCAGTACTTC.

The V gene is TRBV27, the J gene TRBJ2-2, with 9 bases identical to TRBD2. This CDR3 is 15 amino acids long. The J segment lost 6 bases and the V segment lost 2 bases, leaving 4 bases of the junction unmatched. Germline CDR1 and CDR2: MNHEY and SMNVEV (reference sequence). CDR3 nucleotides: TGTGCCAGCAGTTTAGGCGGGAGGGCCCCCGGGGAGCTGTTTTTT. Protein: CASSLGGRAPGELFF.

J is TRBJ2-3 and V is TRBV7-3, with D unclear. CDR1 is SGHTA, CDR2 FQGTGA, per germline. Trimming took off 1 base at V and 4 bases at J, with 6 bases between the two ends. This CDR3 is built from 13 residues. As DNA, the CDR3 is TGTGCCAGCAGCTTAAGGCAAGCAGATACGCAGTATTTT. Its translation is CASSLRQADTQYF.